This TCR beta chain came from a study of OX40 agonist ivuxolimab in advanced cancers. TCRdb's copy holds only in-frame clones and misses some; the assay was immunoSEQ multiplex PCR. In the table there are about 80,000 clones, less than 95% of which are singletons. Concerning this clone itself: Its antigen is as yet unknown.

The CDR3 sequence is 14 residues long. J was trimmed by 5 bases and V by 8 bases; bases with no gene match: 11. The germline CDR1 and CDR2 sequences are LGHNA and YNFKEQ. The study's findings and limits: Expanded peripheral T cells had an undetermined antigen specificity.

Sequencing was performed on CD4+ or CD8+ T cells sorted from blood, taken in a trial of the OX40 agonist ivuxolimab. The receptor was derived from an adult with an advanced solid tumor such as melanoma, head and neck, liver or kidney cancer. This rearrangement joins TRBV4-2 to TRBJ2-7, with 8 nucleotides matching TRBD2. CDR3 region: CASQTSGGGNEQYF. The DNA for the CDR3 is TGTGCCAGCCAAACTAGCGGAGGGGGGAACGAGCAGTACTTC.